Listed below are T cell receptor beta chains from one sample, sequenced in a study of blood T cell repertoires in COVID-19. Using immunoSEQ multiplex PCR, the repertoire was profiled, and TCRdb retains in-frame clones only, with some absent. In the table there are more than 150,000 clones, roughly 90% of which are singletons. The source material was PBMCs or T cells enriched from blood (not recorded which). The receptors derive from a woman aged 30 to 39 who had recovered from COVID-19. CDR3s include the opening cysteine and the closing phenylalanine or tryptophan. D genes are given only for firm matches. Size is stated for part of the rows, as once, few or many counts, or as a class when the clone is expanded.

V gene,D gene,J gene,clone size,CDR3 length,CDR3 protein,CDR3 DNA
TRBV9,TRBD2,TRBJ2-1,once,15,CASSSDQRGHNEQFF,TGTGCCAGCAGCTCCGACCAGCGGGGTCACAATGAGCAGTTCTTC
TRBV18,TRBD2,TRBJ2-1,once,16,CASSPPAGGPRNEQFF,TGTGCCAGCTCACCTCCAGCGGGAGGGCCGCGGAATGAGCAGTTCTTC
TRBV3-1/TRBV3-2,-,TRBJ1-5,-,15,CASSPGQLSNQPQHF,TGTGCCAGCAGCCCGGGACAACTTAGCAATCAGCCCCAGCATTTT
TRBV19,-,TRBJ1-5,few,15,CASRSRGGGNQPQHF,TGTGCCAGTAGAAGCCGAGGGGGAGGCAATCAGCCCCAGCATTTT
TRBV18,-,TRBJ2-2,-,16,CASSPVGGANTGELFF,TGTGCCAGCTCACCGGTAGGAGGTGCGAACACCGGGGAGCTGTTTTTT
TRBV11-3,-,TRBJ2-1,-,14,CASSLGQNYNEQFF,TGTGCCAGCAGCTTAGGGCAGAACTACAATGAGCAGTTCTTC
TRBV19,-,TRBJ1-3,-,15,CASTSSGEPLNTIYF,TGTGCCAGTACCTCATCGGGGGAGCCCTTGAACACCATATATTTT
TRBV9,-,TRBJ2-3,-,15,CASSVGDTPTDTQYF,TGTGCCAGCAGCGTAGGTGACACCCCCACAGATACGCAGTATTTT
TRBV2,-,TRBJ1-5,-,15,CASSEETASNQPQHF,TGTGCCAGCAGTGAAGAGACAGCTAGCAATCAGCCCCAGCATTTT
TRBV3-1/TRBV3-2,-,TRBJ2-3,-,17,CASSQAFIRGTTDTQYF,TGTGCCAGCAGCCAAGCTTTTATCCGGGGGACCACAGATACGCAGTATTTT
TRBV9,TRBD1,TRBJ2-1,-,16,CASSNVPGQGGDEQFF,TGTGCCAGCAGCAATGTCCCGGGACAGGGGGGGGATGAGCAGTTCTTC
TRBV30,-,TRBJ1-3,-,14,CAWTAGSSGNTIYF,TGTGCCTGGACGGCGGGGAGCTCTGGAAACACCATATATTTT
TRBV7-9,-,TRBJ2-7,once,12,CASTQGGYEQYF,TGTGCCAGCACCCAGGGGGGATACGAGCAGTACTTC
TRBV21-1,-,TRBJ2-4,-,12,CASSGGENIQYF,TGTGCCAGCAGCGGGGGGGAAAACATTCAGTACTTC
TRBV29-1,-,TRBJ2-2,-,13,CSVGTGRTGELFF,TGCAGCGTGGGGACTGGGAGGACCGGGGAGCTGTTTTTT
TRBV9,TRBD1,TRBJ1-6,once,15,CASSGRQGNNSPLHF,TGTGCCAGCAGCGGACGACAGGGGAATAATTCACCCCTCCACTTT
TRBV4-3,TRBD2,TRBJ2-2,once,17,CASSPGLAGTNTGELFF,TGCGCCAGCAGCCCGGGACTAGCGGGAACGAACACCGGGGAGCTGTTTTTT
TRBV9,TRBD2,TRBJ2-3,once,16,CASSGVAGGYGDTQYF,TGTGCCAGCAGCGGGGTAGCGGGGGGGTACGGAGATACGCAGTATTTT
TRBV19,-,TRBJ1-1,few,14,CASSTRQMGTEAFF,TGTGCCAGTAGTACCAGACAGATGGGCACTGAAGCTTTCTTT
TRBV4-3,TRBD1,TRBJ2-2,-,15,CASSQRTGKGGELFF,TGCGCCAGCAGCCAGCGGACAGGGAAGGGCGGGGAGCTGTTTTTT
TRBV7-8,-,TRBJ2-7,-,15,CASSLISSFTYEQYF,TGTGCCAGCAGCTTAATTTCGAGCTTCACCTACGAGCAGTACTTC
TRBV5-1,TRBD2,TRBJ2-1,-,14,CASSLAGGAHEQFF,TGCGCCAGCAGCTTGGCGGGGGGGGCGCATGAGCAGTTCTTC
TRBV7-2,-,TRBJ1-2,-,13,CASVPPANYGYTF,TGTGCCAGCGTTCCACCAGCTAACTATGGCTACACCTTC
TRBV4-2,TRBD1,TRBJ1-5,-,15,CASSQGDRGNQPQHF,TGTGCCAGCAGCCAAGGGGACAGGGGCAATCAGCCCCAGCATTTT
TRBV2,-,TRBJ1-5,-,16,CASSDSVGHSNQPQHF,TGTGCCAGCAGTGATTCGGTGGGGCATAGCAATCAGCCCCAGCATTTT
TRBV5-1,-,TRBJ2-4,-,20,CASSDKKTSQTTRKSNIQYF,TGCGCCAGCAGCGACAAGAAAACATCCCAGACCACTAGAAAGTCCAACATTCAGTACTTC
TRBV19,TRBD1,TRBJ1-1,-,15,CASSLGQVMNTEAFF,TGTGCCAGTAGCCTCGGACAGGTTATGAACACTGAAGCTTTCTTT
TRBV30,-,TRBJ1-6,-,16,CAWSVWANTYNSPLHF,TGTGCCTGGAGTGTTTGGGCGAACACCTATAATTCACCCCTCCACTTT